These T cell receptor beta chains were read from a single sample in a study of molecular identifiers for immune sequencing clone quantification. Using its own MiXCR run on the PCR reads, TCRdb lists one record per CDR3 protein. The table includes 350,000 or so distinct CDR3 sequences, about a fifth detected once. Source material: naive CD8+ T cells from blood, with Jurkat cell RNA spiked in. These receptors all stem from a human donor in good health. Some libraries in this study had Jurkat cell RNA spiked in. Each CDR3 is given with its conserved first and last residue. Fields, in order: V gene, clone size, CDR3 length, D gene, J gene, CDR3 protein, CDR3 DNA. The D gene is left open where the match is weak. Expanded clones are given a class, and other clones once, few, many or no size at all.

TRBV7-6	many	14	.	TRBJ2-7	CASSLGAGSYEQYF	TGTGCCAGCAGCCTAGGGGCAGGATCCTACGAGCAGTACTTC
TRBV7-2	many	13	.	TRBJ2-1	CASSSPEDREQFF	TGTGCCAGCAGCTCCCCGGAAGACAGGGAGCAGTTCTTC
TRBV4-1	many	12	.	TRBJ2-7	CASSQAGYEQYF	TGCGCCAGCAGCCAAGCGGGGTACGAGCAGTACTTC
TRBV4-3	many	17	TRBD1	TRBJ1-5	CASSQDRTGNTRQPQHF	TGCGCCAGCAGCCAAGATAGGACAGGTAATACTCGTCAGCCCCAGCATTTT
TRBV27	once	14	TRBD1	TRBJ2-5	CARSSSGGAETQYF	TGTGCCCGCAGTTCTTCAGGGGGCGCAGAGACCCAGTACTTC
TRBV20-1	few	13	TRBD2	TRBJ2-7	CSASNWEGYEQYF	TGCAGTGCTAGCAACTGGGAGGGCTACGAGCAGTACTTC
TRBV28	many	16	TRBD1	TRBJ2-7	CASSFSPRQGSYEQYF	TGTGCCAGCAGTTTTTCCCCACGACAGGGGTCCTACGAGCAGTACTTC
TRBV15	.	13	TRBD2	TRBJ2-7	CATSERGSYEQYF	TGTGCCACCAGCGAGCGGGGGTCCTACGAGCAGTACTTC
TRBV4-1	.	16	.	TRBJ2-7	CVSSQEGTGSSYEQYF	TGCGTCAGCAGCCAAGAGGGGACTGGAAGCTCCTACGAGCAGTACTTC
TRBV24-1	many	14	.	TRBJ2-1	CATSDAGFHNEQFF	TGTGCCACCAGTGATGCAGGGTTCCACAATGAGCAGTTCTTC
TRBV7-9	few	15	TRBD2	TRBJ2-3	CASSRLAGDSDTQYF	TGTGCCAGCAGCCGACTAGCGGGAGATTCAGATACGCAGTATTTT
TRBV12-3/TRBV12-4	many	14	.	TRBJ1-2	CASSFTSVGGGYTF	TGTGCCAGCAGTTTTACAAGCGTGGGAGGCGGCTACACCTTC
TRBV6-2/TRBV6-3	many	14	.	TRBJ2-7	CASSYGAGTGEQYF	TGTGCCAGCAGTTACGGGGCAGGGACCGGAGAGCAGTACTTC
TRBV25-1	few	13	TRBD1	TRBJ2-7	CASSAGQVYEQYF	TGTGCCAGCAGTGCGGGACAGGTCTACGAGCAGTACTTC
TRBV30	few	14	.	TRBJ1-1	CAWSGGQMNTEAFF	TGTGCCTGGAGTGGAGGGCAGATGAACACTGAAGCTTTCTTT
TRBV4-3	many	14	.	TRBJ1-2	CASSQDGWPWGYTF	TGCGCCAGCAGCCAAGATGGCTGGCCATGGGGCTACACCTTC
TRBV9	many	15	.	TRBJ1-4	CASSVEDAINEKLFF	TGTGCCAGCAGCGTAGAGGACGCCATAAATGAAAAACTGTTTTTT
TRBV3-1	few	16	TRBD1	TRBJ2-3	CASSQGDSKSTDTQYF	TGTGCCAGCAGCCAGGGGGACAGCAAGAGCACAGATACGCAGTATTTT
TRBV11-2	many	15	.	TRBJ2-5	CASSTSTGWAETQYF	TGTGCCAGCAGCACTTCGACAGGTTGGGCAGAGACCCAGTACTTC
TRBV7-9	many	13	.	TRBJ1-3	CASSHTERDTIYF	TGTGCCAGCAGCCACACGGAGCGAGACACCATATATTTT
TRBV4-3	many	17	.	TRBJ1-3	CASSQDPIRTSGNTIYF	TGCGCCAGCAGCCAAGATCCGATCAGAACCTCTGGAAACACCATATATTTT
TRBV12-5	few	15	TRBD1	TRBJ2-7	CASGFTRGPTYEQYF	TGTGCTAGTGGTTTTACCAGGGGGCCGACCTACGAGCAGTACTTC
TRBV29-1	many	13	TRBD1	TRBJ2-3	CSVELGQGGTQYF	TGCAGCGTTGAACTGGGACAGGGGGGTACGCAGTATTTT
TRBV15	many	15	TRBD1	TRBJ2-4	CATSSRQGEGNIQYF	TGTGCCACCAGTTCGAGACAGGGAGAGGGAAACATTCAGTACTTC
TRBV27	few	14	.	TRBJ2-7	CASSKGAGAYEQYF	TGTGCCAGCAGTAAAGGGGCTGGGGCCTACGAGCAGTACTTC
TRBV28	many	15	TRBD2	TRBJ2-3	CASSDRMAGGDTQYF	TGTGCCAGCAGCGATCGGATGGCGGGAGGGGATACGCAGTATTTT
TRBV6-4	few	15	.	TRBJ1-5	CASSEHQGPNQPQHF	TGTGCCAGCAGTGAGCATCAGGGGCCCAATCAGCCCCAGCATTTT
TRBV19	many	13	.	TRBJ2-1	CASSIGGVGEQFF	TGTGCCAGTAGTATAGGAGGGGTAGGTGAGCAGTTCTTC
TRBV19	once	15	.	TRBJ1-1	CASSPQSGHLTEAFF	TGTGCCAGTAGTCCTCAGAGTGGGCATTTGACTGAAGCTTTCTTT
TRBV7-9	few	15	TRBD1	TRBJ2-5	CASSPGIGGPETQYF	TGTGCCAGCAGCCCAGGAATAGGGGGCCCGGAGACCCAGTACTTC
TRBV7-6	many	17	.	TRBJ2-2	CASSPALRGEITGELFF	TGTGCCAGCAGCCCCGCCCTGCGGGGAGAGATCACCGGGGAGCTGTTTTTT
TRBV13	few	15	.	TRBJ1-1	CASSLGTAGVTEAFF	TGTGCCAGCAGCTTAGGGACAGCCGGGGTCACTGAAGCTTTCTTT
TRBV19	many	15	TRBD1	TRBJ2-1	CASSIAMTGGNEQFF	TGTGCCAGTAGTATAGCCATGACAGGGGGGAATGAGCAGTTCTTC
TRBV20-1	many	14	TRBD1	TRBJ2-7	CSARDGRGPYEQYF	TGCAGTGCTAGAGATGGCAGGGGGCCCTACGAGCAGTACTTC
TRBV7-9	many	15	.	TRBJ2-7	CASSPNQDSLYEQYF	TGTGCCAGCAGCCCTAACCAAGACAGTCTCTACGAGCAGTACTTC
TRBV20-1	many	12	TRBD1	TRBJ2-3	CSARGGPDTQYF	TGCAGTGCCCGAGGGGGCCCAGATACGCAGTATTTT
TRBV6-2/TRBV6-3	many	15	.	TRBJ2-5	CASSSVLRGKETQYF	TGTGCCAGCAGTTCCGTCCTTCGGGGGAAAGAGACCCAGTACTTC
TRBV7-9	many	14	.	TRBJ2-3	CATPPLERRDTQYF	TGTGCCACCCCTCCCCTGGAGCGGCGAGATACGCAGTATTTT
TRBV20-1	.	14	.	TRBJ2-3	CGARVWEVADTQYF	TGCGGTGCTAGAGTGTGGGAAGTTGCAGATACGCAGTATTTT
TRBV30	many	13	.	TRBJ2-7	CAWDEGQYYEQYF	TGTGCCTGGGATGAGGGTCAATACTACGAGCAGTACTTC
TRBV4-1	.	16	.	TRBJ2-2	CASSQGGGAFTGELFF	TGCGCCAGCAGCCAGGGAGGGGGGGCGTTCACCGGGGAGCTGTTTTTT